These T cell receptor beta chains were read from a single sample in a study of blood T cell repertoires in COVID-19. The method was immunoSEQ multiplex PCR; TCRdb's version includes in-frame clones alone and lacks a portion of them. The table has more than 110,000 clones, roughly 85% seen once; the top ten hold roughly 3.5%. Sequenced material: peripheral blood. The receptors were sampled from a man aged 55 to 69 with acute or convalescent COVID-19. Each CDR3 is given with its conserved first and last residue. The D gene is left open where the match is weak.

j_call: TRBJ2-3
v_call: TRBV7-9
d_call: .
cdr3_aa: CASSLGLRTDTQYF

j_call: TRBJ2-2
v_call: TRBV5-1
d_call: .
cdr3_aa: CASRPGLAGGELFF

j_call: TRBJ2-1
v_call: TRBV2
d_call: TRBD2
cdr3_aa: CASSEMGTSGSKEQFF

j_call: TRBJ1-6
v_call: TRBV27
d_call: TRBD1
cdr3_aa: CASSLWGQSYNSPLHF

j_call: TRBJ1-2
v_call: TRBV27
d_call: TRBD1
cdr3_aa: CASRNLGGAFGGYTF

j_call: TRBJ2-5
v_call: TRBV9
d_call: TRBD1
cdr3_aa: CASSVSWTGYQETQYF

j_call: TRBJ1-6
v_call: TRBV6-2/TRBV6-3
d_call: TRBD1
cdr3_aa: CASSRTGVDSPLHF

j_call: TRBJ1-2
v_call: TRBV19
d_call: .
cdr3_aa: CASSITGERGYTF

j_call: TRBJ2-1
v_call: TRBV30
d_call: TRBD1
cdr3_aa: CAWRPYSGTGKYNEQFF

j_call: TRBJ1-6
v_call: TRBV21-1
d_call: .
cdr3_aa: CASSMGVQGTFSNSPLHF

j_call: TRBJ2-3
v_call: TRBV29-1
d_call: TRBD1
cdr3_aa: CSVAQGSDTQYF

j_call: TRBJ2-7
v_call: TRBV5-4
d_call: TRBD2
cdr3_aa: CASSPTGTSYEQYF

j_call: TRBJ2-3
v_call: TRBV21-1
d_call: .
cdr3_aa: CASSKMGGSTDTQYF

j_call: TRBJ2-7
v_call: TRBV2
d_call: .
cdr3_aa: CASSEGTVEQYF

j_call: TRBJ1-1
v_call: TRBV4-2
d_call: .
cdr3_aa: CASSQDWGQGTEAFF

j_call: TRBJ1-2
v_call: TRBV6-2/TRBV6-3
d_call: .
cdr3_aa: CASSYPSIYGYTF

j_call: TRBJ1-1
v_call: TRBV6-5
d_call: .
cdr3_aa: CASRRGTEAFF

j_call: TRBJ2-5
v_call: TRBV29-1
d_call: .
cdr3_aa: CSVGMGRQETQYF

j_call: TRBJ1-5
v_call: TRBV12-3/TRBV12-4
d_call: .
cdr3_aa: CASSQGPGQPQHF

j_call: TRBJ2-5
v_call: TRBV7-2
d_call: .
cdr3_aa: CASSPPVGGGETQYF

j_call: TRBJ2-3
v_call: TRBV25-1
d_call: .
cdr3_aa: CASSESYTDTQYF

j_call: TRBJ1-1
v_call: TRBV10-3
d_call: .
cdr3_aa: CAISYSRNTEAFF

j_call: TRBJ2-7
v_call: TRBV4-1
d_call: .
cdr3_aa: CASSHLTSFGQYF

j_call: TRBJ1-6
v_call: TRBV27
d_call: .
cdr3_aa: CASSLEGAHNSPLHF

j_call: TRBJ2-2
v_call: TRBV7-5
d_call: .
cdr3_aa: CVRSPLGGVVTGELFF

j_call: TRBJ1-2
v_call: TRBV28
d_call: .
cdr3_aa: CASSFPHLGDGYTF

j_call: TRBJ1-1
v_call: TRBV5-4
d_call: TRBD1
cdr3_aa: CASSKGTGGAGSEAFF

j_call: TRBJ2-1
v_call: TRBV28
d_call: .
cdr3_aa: CASTRLSSYNEQFF

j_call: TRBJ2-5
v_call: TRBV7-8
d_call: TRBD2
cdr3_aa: CASSSSGSWETQYF

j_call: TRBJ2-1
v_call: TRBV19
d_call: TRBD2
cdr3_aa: CASSFSGRGNEQFF